This T cell receptor (beta chain) was documented in a study of shared clonotypes between healthy human individuals. Partitioning of CD4+ cells yielded a CD45RA+ naive subset and a CD45RA-negative memory subset. J was trimmed by 5 bases and V by 4 bases; bases with no gene match: 4. Germline V lookup: CDR1 MNHNS, CDR2 SASEGT. This CDR3 has 14 amino acids. Measured with immunoSEQ multiplex PCR; TCRdb has only the in-frame clones, and not every one. The table includes 600,000 to 750,000 clones, about two thirds detected once. The TCR was taken from a woman in her twenties or thirties in good health. The chain uses TRBV6-1 and TRBJ1-5; 8 positions agree with TRBD1. Sequencing used memory CD4+ T cells sorted from blood. Subset noted: CD45RA-negative fraction. CDR3 protein: CASSGTGNYQPQHF. In DNA form, the CDR3 reads TGTGCCAGCAGTGGGACAGGGAACTATCAGCCCCAGCATTTT.